The clone carrying this T cell receptor beta chain occurred once. Its antigen is currently unknown. Terminally differentiated effector memory CD45RA+ cells were left out of the naive CD8 fraction, which was CD45RO-negative and positively selected for CCR7. The data originate from a study of shared clonotypes between healthy human individuals. Study overall: Serving as donors were a couple of women and three men, whose ages spanned 18 to 49.

Study-wide results and caveats: Tissues were not sampled, only blood, and their repertoires likely differ.

CDR3 length equals 17 residues. V gave up 6 bases and J gave up 4 bases; unmatched junction bases: 14. Germline-derived CDR1 and CDR2 are MNHEY and SMNVEV (reference sequence). The table came from immunoSEQ multiplex PCR; TCRdb's copy has only in-frame clones and leaves some out. The sample yields about 2,100,000 clones, more than 85% seen once. This sequence originates from a man younger than 30 in good health. Some clones in this sample may be carry-over from other donors' samples. The chain employs TRBV27 and TRBJ2-1; TRBD2 matches 8 bases. Sequencing was carried out using naive CD8+ T cells from PBMCs. CDR3 residues: CASSWAKGSGDYNEQFF. CDR3 DNA: TGTGCCAGCAGCTGGGCCAAGGGTAGCGGGGATTACAATGAGCAGTTCTTC.